This T cell receptor beta chain was recorded in a study of memory CD4+ T cells and cytomegalovirus serostatus. The sort gate was single viable CD3+CD4+CD8-CD45RO+ cells for memory CD4+ T cells. Serostatus was set by detecting CMV pp150, pp28, p38, p52 IgG. The assay was immunoSEQ multiplex PCR, and TCRdb's table has in-frame clones only and misses some. The table shows some 57,000 clones, with less than 85% occurring only once. Trimming removed 3 bases at V and 0 bases at J, with 9 bases between. This CDR3 region has 16 residues. Germline loops: CDR1 MNHEY, CDR2 SMNVEV (reference sequence). Sequences were obtained from memory CD4+ T cells from blood. The V and J genes are TRBV27 and TRBJ1-6; D not resolved. The receptor comes from an adult in good health and CMV-seronegative. The chain's CDR3 is CASSFALGSYNSPLHF. As DNA, the CDR3 is TGTGCCAGCAGTTTTGCCCTAGGCTCCTATAATTCACCCCTCCACTTT.